This T cell receptor beta chain was identified in a study of blood T cell repertoires in COVID-19. Study at large: Researchers got acute and convalescent COVID-19 samples from the United States, Italy and Spain. T cells, B-cell-depleted T cells, or PBMCs supplied cDNA or gDNA.

CDR1 is MNHEY and CDR2 is SMNVEV in the germline V gene (reference sequence). J lost 6 bases, V lost 5 bases, and 14 bases had no gene match. The length of the CDR3 is 17 residues. Original methodology: Amplified reference gene primers provided the basis for estimating nucleated cell counts. Produced via immunoSEQ multiplex PCR; TCRdb's table is partial and in-frame only. For V, J and clone size, that table is used; D and trimming come from the DNA. This table has just over 40,000 clones, about 80% appearing once. This clone came up once. The TCR comes from a woman aged 55-69 years with acute or convalescent COVID-19. The chain has TRBV27 and TRBJ1-2, with 11 bases fitting TRBD1. Sample: peripheral blood. The CDR3 DNA reads TGTGCCAGCAGTCTTCGCTTGGACAGGGGGCGATCCAATGGCTACACCTTC. This encodes CASSLRLDRGRSNGYTF.